The rows below give T cell receptor beta chains drawn from one sample of a study of metastatic and nonmetastatic thyroid tumors. Via MiXCR, TCRdb re-called the PCR reads. In the table there are 20,000 to 25,000 clones, roughly 16% of which are singletons. Sequences were obtained from tumor tissue. These receptors were collected from a female donor with papillary thyroid cancer or a benign thyroid nodule (not recorded which). Some clones in this sample may be carry-over from other donors' samples. Each CDR3 is given with its conserved first and last residue. Only some rows state a clone size, as once, few, many or a class for expanded clones.

clone size: few; V gene: TRBV4-3; J gene: TRBJ1-4; CDR3 protein: CASSQDLDSATNEKLFF
clone size: many; V gene: TRBV4-1; J gene: TRBJ1-4; CDR3 protein: CASSPVSGGTATNEKLFF
clone size: few; V gene: TRBV6-4; J gene: TRBJ2-2; CDR3 protein: CASRRDGGAWELFF
clone size: NA; V gene: TRBV27; J gene: TRBJ1-1; CDR3 protein: CASSSRQGQYTEAFF
clone size: many; V gene: TRBV6-1; J gene: TRBJ2-4; CDR3 protein: CASRVFEGHIQYF
clone size: many; V gene: TRBV28; J gene: TRBJ1-5; CDR3 protein: CASGGQGIQPQHF
clone size: medium-sized; V gene: TRBV11-2; J gene: TRBJ2-3; CDR3 protein: CASSLVGPGGTDTQYF
clone size: many; V gene: TRBV30; J gene: TRBJ2-1; CDR3 protein: CAWSVGRGEDEQFF
clone size: many; V gene: TRBV10-3; J gene: TRBJ1-6; CDR3 protein: CAITSRGGEGNSPLHF
clone size: many; V gene: TRBV3-1; J gene: TRBJ1-5; CDR3 protein: CASSQNPSDFNQPQHF
clone size: many; V gene: TRBV20-1; J gene: TRBJ2-1; CDR3 protein: CSARVTGRIFGNEQFF
clone size: many; V gene: TRBV5-1; J gene: TRBJ2-1; CDR3 protein: CASSWGPEQFF
clone size: medium-sized; V gene: TRBV12-3/TRBV12-4; J gene: TRBJ2-7; CDR3 protein: CASRPTGTGTVEQYF
clone size: many; V gene: TRBV6-5; J gene: TRBJ2-1; CDR3 protein: CASSYREFNEQFF
clone size: many; V gene: TRBV2; J gene: TRBJ1-2; CDR3 protein: CASLGSFGGSYGYTF
clone size: many; V gene: TRBV7-6; J gene: TRBJ1-6; CDR3 protein: CASSSFGGRNSPLHF
clone size: NA; V gene: TRBV6-1; J gene: TRBJ2-1; CDR3 protein: CAISEQDIQQIFNEQFF
clone size: many; V gene: TRBV12-3/TRBV12-4; J gene: TRBJ2-7; CDR3 protein: CASSLMTGPYEQYF
clone size: NA; V gene: TRBV28; J gene: TRBJ1-4; CDR3 protein: CASSSEQGSNEKLFF
clone size: many; V gene: TRBV6-1; J gene: TRBJ2-1; CDR3 protein: CASSESIGSYNEQFF
clone size: few; V gene: TRBV12-3/TRBV12-4; J gene: TRBJ1-3; CDR3 protein: CASSYGRGNTIYF
clone size: NA; V gene: TRBV10-2; J gene: TRBJ1-3; CDR3 protein: CSSSEGRAGQIPPFGKHHIF
clone size: many; V gene: TRBV5-6; J gene: TRBJ2-1; CDR3 protein: CASSFVWGQGKNEQFF
clone size: many; V gene: TRBV25-1; J gene: TRBJ1-6; CDR3 protein: CASSESNSFNSPLHF
clone size: many; V gene: TRBV11-2; J gene: TRBJ1-1; CDR3 protein: CASSSRTSNTEAFF
clone size: many; V gene: TRBV7-3; J gene: TRBJ1-6; CDR3 protein: CASSTTGGGSPLHF
clone size: medium-sized; V gene: TRBV9; J gene: TRBJ2-3; CDR3 protein: CASSVEVAGSTDTQYF
clone size: many; V gene: TRBV3-1; J gene: TRBJ2-5; CDR3 protein: CARSQYQETQYF
clone size: NA; V gene: TRBV11-3; J gene: TRBJ2-1; CDR3 protein: CASSFGRGNEQFF
clone size: many; V gene: TRBV9; J gene: TRBJ2-3; CDR3 protein: CASSAAGNTQYF
clone size: many; V gene: TRBV29-1; J gene: TRBJ2-2; CDR3 protein: CSVDRGWTGELFF
clone size: once; V gene: TRBV5-6; J gene: TRBJ1-6; CDR3 protein: CASSFMGRNSPLHF
clone size: many; V gene: TRBV3-1; J gene: TRBJ1-2; CDR3 protein: CASSQGVLGYTF
clone size: many; V gene: TRBV24-1; J gene: TRBJ2-3; CDR3 protein: CATSDSTTDTQYF
clone size: many; V gene: TRBV5-1; J gene: TRBJ1-4; CDR3 protein: CASSLARREKLFF
clone size: many; V gene: TRBV30; J gene: TRBJ1-3; CDR3 protein: CAWSYGRGATGNTIYF
clone size: many; V gene: TRBV9; J gene: TRBJ2-1; CDR3 protein: CASSVDPLPSDEQFF
clone size: few; V gene: TRBV6-1; J gene: TRBJ1-6; CDR3 protein: CASSEHQGSNSPLHF
clone size: few; V gene: TRBV6-1; J gene: TRBJ1-2; CDR3 protein: CALGGRLYGYTF
clone size: medium-sized; V gene: TRBV6-1; J gene: TRBJ2-1; CDR3 protein: CATQGTSGHNEQFF
clone size: NA; V gene: TRBV5-6; J gene: TRBJ2-5; CDR3 protein: CASSLSVAGSGPEKETQYF
clone size: many; V gene: TRBV2; J gene: TRBJ1-6; CDR3 protein: CASSAPTARSPLHF
clone size: many; V gene: TRBV5-1; J gene: TRBJ2-5; CDR3 protein: CASSLGQGRQETQYF
clone size: many; V gene: TRBV28; J gene: TRBJ1-1; CDR3 protein: CASSGMGWTFF
clone size: medium-sized; V gene: TRBV12-3/TRBV12-4; J gene: TRBJ1-2; CDR3 protein: CASSLEQGAVYGYTF
clone size: many; V gene: TRBV20-1; J gene: TRBJ2-7; CDR3 protein: CSAQLADTYEQYF